The 4 T cell receptor beta chains presented below share a single source sample, sequenced in a study of T cell changes during pregnancy in multiple sclerosis. Produced via immunoSEQ multiplex PCR; TCRdb's table is partial and in-frame only. This table holds 65,000 to 90,000 clones, over 90% found once. The sample consisted of CD4+ T cells from peripheral blood mononuclear cells, taken after pregnancy. The receptor source for this set is a female donor with multiple sclerosis, enrolled in a pregnancy study.

This chain connects TRBV2 to TRBJ1-4, with D possibly TRBD1 on 5 matching bases. V lost 7 bases to trimming and J lost 7 bases, with 19 bases between them. Germline-derived CDR1 and CDR2 are SNHLY and FYNNEI. CDR3 size: 15 residues. The CDR3 nucleotides are TGTGCCAGCACCCTCAGAGAGGGGAGGCGTGAAAAACTGTTTTTT. It specifies CASTLREGRREKLFF. The entire variable domain, with the rest obtained from reference TRBV2 and TRBJ1-4, is as follows: EPEVTQTPSHQVTQMGQEVILRCVPISNHLYFYWYRQILGQKVEFLVSFYNNEISEKSEIFDDQFSVERPDGSNFTLKIRSTKLEDSAMYFCASTLREGRREKLFFGSGTQLSVL.

The chain is built from TRBV25-1 and TRBJ1-2, with 7 positions matching TRBD1. Germline CDR1 MGHDK, CDR2 SYGVNS. The CDR3 is made up of 13 amino acids. The V segment lost 6 bases and the J segment 3 bases; nucleotides outside the gene matches: 4. The CDR3 spells CASSADRDYGYTF. Here the CDR3 DNA reads TGTGCCAGCAGCGCTGACAGGGACTATGGCTACACCTTC.

The chain links TRBV9 to TRBJ2-1, with TRBD2 matching over 11 bases. The CDR3 runs to 16 residues. Germline CDR1 and CDR2: SGDLS and YYNGEE. The junction had 6 bases not matched to a gene; V was cut back by 0 bases and J by 7 bases. This chain's CDR3 is CASSVDVAGGQNEQFF. Written as DNA, the CDR3 is TGTGCCAGCAGCGTAGACGTAGCGGGGGGGCAAAATGAGCAGTTCTTC.

The chain is built from TRBV5-1 and TRBJ2-1, with 9 bases fitting TRBD2. The CDR3 spans 15 residues. With V trimmed by 1 base and J by 2 bases, 1 base remained unmatched. Per the germline V gene, CDR1 is SGHRS and CDR2 is YFSETQ. The CDR3 region is CASSLSGGPYNEQFF. DNA of the CDR3: TGCGCCAGCAGCTTGAGCGGGGGGCCCTACAATGAGCAGTTCTTC.